In this sample, the clone carrying this T cell receptor beta chain turned up a few times. No antigen is known for it. Specified time point: longitudinal time-point 3. Unsorted libraries came from 2 million PBMCs stored at -80 °C. The trim removed 0 bases at V and 2 bases at J, leaving 5 bases unmatched. Germline V gene lookup returns CDR1 SGDLS and CDR2 YYNGEE. The CDR3 sequence is 16 residues long. Via MiXCR, TCRdb re-called the 5' RACE reads, giving one row per CDR3 protein. The data hold 95,000 to 110,000 distinct CDR3 sequences, with 11% observed a single time. This specimen belongs to a study of neurological immune-mediated disorders. Study-level results: The absence of shared CDR3 amino acid sequences among expanded clones across subjects suggests private repertoires in all groups. HTLV-1-associated myelopathy had the most TCR clonal expansion, whereas multiple sclerosis had the least (lower than in healthy controls).

Sample: PBMCs. The rearrangement joins TRBV9 to TRBJ2-3, with 8 bases lining up with TRBD2. The receptor was isolated from a female donor with HTLV-1-associated myelopathy (HAM/TSP). The CDR3 DNA follows: TGTGCCAGCAGCGTAGGCGTAGCGGGGATCACAGATACGCAGTATTTT. This gives the protein CASSVGVAGITDTQYF.